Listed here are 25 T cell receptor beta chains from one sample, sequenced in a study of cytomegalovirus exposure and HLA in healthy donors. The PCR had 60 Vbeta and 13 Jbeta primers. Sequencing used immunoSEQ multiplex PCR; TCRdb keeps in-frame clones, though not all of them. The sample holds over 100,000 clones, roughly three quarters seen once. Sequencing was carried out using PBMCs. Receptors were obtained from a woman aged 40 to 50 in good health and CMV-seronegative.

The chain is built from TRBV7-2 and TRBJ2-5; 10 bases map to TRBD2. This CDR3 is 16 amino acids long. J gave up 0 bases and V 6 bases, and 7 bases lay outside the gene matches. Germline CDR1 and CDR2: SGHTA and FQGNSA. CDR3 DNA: TGTGCCAGCAGTTTGTGGACTAGCGGCGACCAAGAGACCCAGTACTTC. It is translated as CASSLWTSGDQETQYF.

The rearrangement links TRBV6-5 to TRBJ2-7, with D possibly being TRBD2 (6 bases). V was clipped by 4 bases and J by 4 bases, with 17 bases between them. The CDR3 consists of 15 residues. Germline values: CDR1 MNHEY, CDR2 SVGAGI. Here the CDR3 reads CASSLSTRGLYEQYF. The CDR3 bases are TGTGCCAGCAGTTTGTCGACTAGAGGCCTGTACGAGCAGTACTTC.

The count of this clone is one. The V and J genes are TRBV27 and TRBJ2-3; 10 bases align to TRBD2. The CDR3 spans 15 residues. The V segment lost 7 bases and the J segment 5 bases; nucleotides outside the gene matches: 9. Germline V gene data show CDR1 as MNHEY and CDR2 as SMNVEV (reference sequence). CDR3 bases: TGTGCCAGCATGTCTTGGCTAGCGGGAGTAGATACGCAGTATTTT. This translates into CASMSWLAGVDTQYF.

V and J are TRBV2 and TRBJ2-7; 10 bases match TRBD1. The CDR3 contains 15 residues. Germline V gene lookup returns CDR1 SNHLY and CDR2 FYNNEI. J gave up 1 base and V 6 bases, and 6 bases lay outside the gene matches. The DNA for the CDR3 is TGTGCCAGCAGGAGACCGGGACAGGGGTCCTACGAGCAGTACTTC. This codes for CASRRPGQGSYEQYF.

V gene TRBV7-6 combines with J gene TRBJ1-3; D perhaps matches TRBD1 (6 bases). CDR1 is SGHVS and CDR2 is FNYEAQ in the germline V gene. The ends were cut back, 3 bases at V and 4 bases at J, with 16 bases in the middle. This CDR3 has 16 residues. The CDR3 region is CASSLGRGREGNTIYF. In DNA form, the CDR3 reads TGTGCCAGCAGCTTGGGGCGGGGGCGTGAGGGAAACACCATATATTTT.

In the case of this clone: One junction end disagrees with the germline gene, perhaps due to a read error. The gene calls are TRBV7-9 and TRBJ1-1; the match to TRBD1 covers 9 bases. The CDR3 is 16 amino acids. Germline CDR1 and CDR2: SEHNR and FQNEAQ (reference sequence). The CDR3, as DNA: TGTTCCAGCAGCTTTCTACCGGGACAGGGTTACACTGAAGCTTTCTTT. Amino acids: CSSSFLPGQGYTEAFF.

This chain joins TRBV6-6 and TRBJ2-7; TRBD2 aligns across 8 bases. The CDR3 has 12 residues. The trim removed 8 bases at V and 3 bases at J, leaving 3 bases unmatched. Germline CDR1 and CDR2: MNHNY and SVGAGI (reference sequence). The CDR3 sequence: CASQRENYEQYF. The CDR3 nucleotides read TGTGCCAGCCAGCGGGAGAACTACGAGCAGTACTTC.

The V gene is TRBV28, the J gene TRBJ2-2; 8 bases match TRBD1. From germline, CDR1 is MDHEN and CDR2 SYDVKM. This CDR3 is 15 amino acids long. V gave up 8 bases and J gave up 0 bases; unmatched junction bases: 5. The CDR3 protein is CASSTGQANTGELFF. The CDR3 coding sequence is TGTGCCAGCTCAACGGGACAGGCGAACACCGGGGAGCTGTTTTTT. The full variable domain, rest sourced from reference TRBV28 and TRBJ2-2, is DVKVTQSSRYLVKRTGEKVFLECVQDMDHENMFWYRQDPGLGLRLIYFSYDVKMKEKGDIPEGYSVSREKKERFSLILESASTNQTSMYLCASSTGQANTGELFFGEGSRLTVL.

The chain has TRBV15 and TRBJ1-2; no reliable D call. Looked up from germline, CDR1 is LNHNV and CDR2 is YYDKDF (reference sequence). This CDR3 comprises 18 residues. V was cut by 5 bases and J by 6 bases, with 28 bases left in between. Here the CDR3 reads CATSERLGEADFYDGYTF. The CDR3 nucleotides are TGTGCCACCAGCGAGAGACTCGGGGAGGCAGATTTCTATGATGGCTACACCTTC.

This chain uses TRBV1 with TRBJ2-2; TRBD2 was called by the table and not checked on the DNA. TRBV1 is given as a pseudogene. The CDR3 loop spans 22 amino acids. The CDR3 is CTSSRPLTGTSGRHANTGELFF. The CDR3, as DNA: TGCACCAGCAGCCGTCCCTTAACCGGGACTAGCGGGAGACATGCGAACACCGGGGAGCTGTTTTTT.

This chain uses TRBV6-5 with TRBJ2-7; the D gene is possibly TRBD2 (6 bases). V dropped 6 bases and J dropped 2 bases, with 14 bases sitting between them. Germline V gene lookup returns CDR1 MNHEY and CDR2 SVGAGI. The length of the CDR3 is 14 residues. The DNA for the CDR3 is TGTGCCAGCAGGTCCGGGACTCTAGCCTACGAGCAGTACTTC. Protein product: CASRSGTLAYEQYF.

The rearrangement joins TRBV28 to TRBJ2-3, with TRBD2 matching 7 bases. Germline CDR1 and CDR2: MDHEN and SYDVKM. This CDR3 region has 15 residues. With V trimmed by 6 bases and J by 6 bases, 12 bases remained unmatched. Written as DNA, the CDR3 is TGTGCCAGCAGGTCGTCTAGCGGACTGGTGGATACGCAGTATTTT. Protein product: CASRSSSGLVDTQYF.

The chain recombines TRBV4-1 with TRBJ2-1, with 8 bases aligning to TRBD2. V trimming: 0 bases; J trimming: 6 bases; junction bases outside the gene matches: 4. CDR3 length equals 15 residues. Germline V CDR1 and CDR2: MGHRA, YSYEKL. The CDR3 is CASSQDRTSSNEQFF. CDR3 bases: TGCGCCAGCAGCCAAGATAGGACTAGCTCCAATGAGCAGTTCTTC.

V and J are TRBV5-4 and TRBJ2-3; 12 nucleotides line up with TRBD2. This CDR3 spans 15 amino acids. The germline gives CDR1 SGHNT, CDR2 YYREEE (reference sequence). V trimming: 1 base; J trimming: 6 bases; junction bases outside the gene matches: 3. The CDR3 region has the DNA TGTGCCAGCAGCTTGTATACTAGCGGGAGGGATACGCAGTATTTT. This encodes CASSLYTSGRDTQYF.

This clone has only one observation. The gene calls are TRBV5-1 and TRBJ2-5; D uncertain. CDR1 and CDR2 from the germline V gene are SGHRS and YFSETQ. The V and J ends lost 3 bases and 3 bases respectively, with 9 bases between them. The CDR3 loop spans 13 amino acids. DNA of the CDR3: TGCGCCAGCAGCTCCGAGCTTGAAGAGACCCAGTACTTC. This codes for CASSSELEETQYF.

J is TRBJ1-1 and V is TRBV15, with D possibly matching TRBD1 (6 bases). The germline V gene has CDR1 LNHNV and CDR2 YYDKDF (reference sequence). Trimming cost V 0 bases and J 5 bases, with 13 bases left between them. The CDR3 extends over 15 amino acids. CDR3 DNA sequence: TGTGCCACCAGCAGAGATAGGGGGGGCGGTACTGAAGCTTTCTTT. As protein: CATSRDRGGGTEAFF.

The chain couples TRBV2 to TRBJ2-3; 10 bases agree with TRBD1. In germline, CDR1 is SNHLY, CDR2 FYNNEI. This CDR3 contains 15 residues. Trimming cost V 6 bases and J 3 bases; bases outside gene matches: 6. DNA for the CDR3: TGTGCCAGCAGCGTCGACAGGGGGCCTACAGATACGCAGTATTTT. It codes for CASSVDRGPTDTQYF.

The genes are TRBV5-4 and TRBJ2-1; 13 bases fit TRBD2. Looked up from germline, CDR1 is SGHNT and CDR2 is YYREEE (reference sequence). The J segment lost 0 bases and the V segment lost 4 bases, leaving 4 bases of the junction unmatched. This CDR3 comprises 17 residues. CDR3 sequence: CASSVGTSGISYNEQFF. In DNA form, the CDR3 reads TGTGCCAGCAGCGTGGGGACTAGCGGGATCTCCTACAATGAGCAGTTCTTC.

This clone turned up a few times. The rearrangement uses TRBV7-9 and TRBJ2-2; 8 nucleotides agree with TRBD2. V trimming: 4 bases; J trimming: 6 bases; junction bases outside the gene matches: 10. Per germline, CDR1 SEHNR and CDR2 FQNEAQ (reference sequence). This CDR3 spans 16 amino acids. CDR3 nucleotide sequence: TGTGCCAGCAGCTACGTCCCGGGACTAGTCCCCGGGGAGCTGTTTTTT. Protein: CASSYVPGLVPGELFF.

CDR3 in amino acids: CASSQGLLGEQYF. The CDR3 region has the DNA TGCGCCAGCAGCCAAGGACTTCTGGGCGAGCAGTACTTC. V is TRBV4-3 and J is TRBJ2-7; the D is unclear. The CDR3 runs 13 residues. V lost 1 base and J 6 bases, leaving 10 bases between the germline ends. Germline CDR1 and CDR2: LGHNA and YSLEER.

Here the CDR3 reads CASSRRGSGNNEQFF. CDR3 in DNA: TGTGCCAGCAGTCGTCGAGGGAGCGGGAACAATGAGCAGTTCTTC. This chain connects TRBV25-1 to TRBJ2-1, with 7 bases aligning to TRBD2. The CDR3 extends over 15 amino acids. V shed 5 bases, J shed 5 bases, and the junction held 9 bases outside the gene matches. Germline CDR1 reads MGHDK; CDR2 reads SYGVNS.

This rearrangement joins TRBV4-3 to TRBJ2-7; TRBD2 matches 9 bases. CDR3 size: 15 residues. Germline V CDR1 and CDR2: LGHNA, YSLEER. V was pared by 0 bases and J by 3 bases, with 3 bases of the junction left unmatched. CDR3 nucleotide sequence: TGCGCCAGCAGCCAAGATGTAGCGGGAGTCTACGAGCAGTACTTC. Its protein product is CASSQDVAGVYEQYF.

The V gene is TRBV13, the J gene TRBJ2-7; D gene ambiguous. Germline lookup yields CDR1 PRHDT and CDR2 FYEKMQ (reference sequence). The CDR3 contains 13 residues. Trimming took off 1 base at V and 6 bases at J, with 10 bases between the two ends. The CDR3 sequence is CASSLVSSGEQYF. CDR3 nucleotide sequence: TGTGCCAGCAGCTTAGTATCGAGTGGCGAGCAGTACTTC.

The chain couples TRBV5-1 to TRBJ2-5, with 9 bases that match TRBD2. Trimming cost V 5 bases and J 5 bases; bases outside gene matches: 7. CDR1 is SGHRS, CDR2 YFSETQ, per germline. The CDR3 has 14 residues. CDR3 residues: CASSPGTSKETQYF. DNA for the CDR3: TGCGCCAGCAGTCCCGGGACTAGCAAGGAGACCCAGTACTTC.

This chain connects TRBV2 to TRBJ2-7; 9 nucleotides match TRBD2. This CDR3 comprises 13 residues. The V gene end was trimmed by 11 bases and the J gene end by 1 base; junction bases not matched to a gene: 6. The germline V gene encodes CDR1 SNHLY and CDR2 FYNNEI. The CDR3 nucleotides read TGTGCCTACACAGCGGGAGGTTCCTACGAGCAGTACTTC. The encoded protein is CAYTAGGSYEQYF.